The clone carrying this TCR beta chain showed up just a few times. As yet, its antigen is unknown. The data belong to a study of response to subunit inactivated influenza vaccine. TCRdb used MiXCR to reprocess the RT-PCR reads, holding one entry per CDR3 protein. The sample has about 520,000 distinct CDR3 sequences; under 8.5% are singletons. Overall study findings and caveats: The study's authors posited that every seasonal influenza vaccination enlists few new T cells.

V was shortened by 4 bases and J by 9 bases, with 19 bases between the two germline ends. This CDR3 is 15 amino acids long. Germline V gives CDR1 MNHEY, CDR2 SVGAGI. The sample consisted of PBMCs from blood, taken less than 30 months after vaccination. The clonotype comes from a man aged 45 to 70 who received an inactivated influenza vaccine. The chain joins TRBV6-5 to TRBJ2-1; no firm D call. The CDR3 here is CASSWLGKSSVEQFF. The CDR3 region has the DNA TGTGCCAGCAGTTGGCTGGGAAAGAGTAGTGTTGAGCAGTTCTTC.